These T cell receptor beta chains were read from a single sample in a study of blood T cell repertoires in COVID-19. Some clones are missing from TCRdb's copy, which holds only in-frame ones; the method was immunoSEQ multiplex PCR. The table lists some 300,000 clones, approximately 88% of them singletons. Material: peripheral blood. These receptors were collected from a woman aged 25-40 years who had recovered from COVID-19. Each CDR3 is given with its conserved first and last residue. A D gene is named only where the DNA matches it firmly.

>TRBJ1-2|TRBV24-1|15|NA
CATSDFNQGSEGYTF
TGTGCCACCAGTGATTTCAACCAGGGGTCGGAAGGCTACACCTTC
>TRBJ2-5|TRBV9|14|TRBD1
CASSVQGAGETQYF
TGTGCCAGCAGCGTACAGGGGGCCGGAGAGACCCAGTACTTC
>TRBJ1-1|TRBV7-2|14|NA
CASSSYRGFAEAFF
TGTGCCAGCAGCTCCTACCGGGGTTTCGCTGAAGCTTTCTTT
>TRBJ1-4|TRBV7-2|13|NA
CASSFEVREKLFF
TGTGCCAGCAGCTTCGAGGTCCGGGAAAAACTGTTTTTT
>TRBJ1-5|TRBV6-1|15|NA
CASSEGFEGDQPQHF
TGTGCCAGCAGTGAAGGGTTCGAGGGGGATCAGCCCCAGCATTTT
>TRBJ2-7|TRBV7-2|15|TRBD2
CASSETSGGTYEQYF
TGTGCCAGCAGCGAAACTAGCGGGGGTACCTACGAGCAGTACTTC
>TRBJ2-5|TRBV6-5|16|TRBD2
CASSYSTPGGKETQYF
TGTGCCAGCAGTTACTCGACTCCGGGGGGAAAAGAGACCCAGTACTTC
>TRBJ1-4|TRBV2|21|TRBD1
CASSEDSTGTGGWWANEKLFF
TGTGCCAGCAGTGAAGATAGCACCGGGACAGGGGGCTGGTGGGCTAATGAAAAACTGTTTTTT
>TRBJ2-3|TRBV6-6|16|TRBD2
CASSPPGLAGSDTQYF
TGTGCCAGCAGTCCCCCCGGACTAGCGGGGTCGGATACGCAGTATTTT
>TRBJ1-6|TRBV9|14|TRBD1
CASSSGTGGSPLHF
TGTGCCAGCAGCTCCGGGACAGGGGGTTCACCCCTCCACTTT
>TRBJ2-4|TRBV3-1/TRBV3-2|15|NA
CASSQDSGTENIQYF
TGTGCCAGCAGCCAAGATAGCGGGACAGAAAACATTCAGTACTTC